The TCR beta chain under discussion was sequenced for a study of blood T cell repertoires in COVID-19. This table comes from immunoSEQ multiplex PCR, and its TCRdb copy is limited to in-frame clones, with some not included. The sample lists hundreds of thousands of clones; around 89% were seen once. Before being deemed recovered, Cohort 3 donors had two negative PCRs, clearance, or symptom resolution. The ends lost 3 bases at V and 2 bases at J; junction bases unmatched: 6. The CDR3 covers 15 residues. Germline-derived CDR1 and CDR2 are MNHEY and SMNVEV (reference sequence). The chain joins TRBV27 to TRBJ2-7, with 8 bases lining up with TRBD1. The sequenced sample consisted of PBMCs or T cells enriched from blood (not recorded which). The TCR was taken from a woman aged 18 to 35 who had recovered from COVID-19. In DNA, the CDR3 is TGTGCCAGCAGTTTCACCGGACAGGGTGCCTACGAGCAGTACTTC. Translating it yields CASSFTGQGAYEQYF.